Listed below are T cell receptor beta chains from one sample, sequenced in a study of blood T cell repertoires in COVID-19. The protocol was immunoSEQ multiplex PCR, while the TCRdb copy is restricted to in-frame clones and leaves out a portion. The sample yields more than 300,000 clones, about 90% seen once. Sequenced sample: PBMCs or T cells enriched from blood (not recorded which). Source of these receptors: a man aged 35 to 55 in a cohort exposed to, infected with or recovered from COVID-19 (not recorded which). Each CDR3 is given without its conserved first and last residue. The order of the fields is V gene, D gene, CDR3 length, CDR3 protein. The D gene is left open where the match is weak.

v_call: TRBV7-9
d_call: TRBD2
cdr3_length: 14
cdr3_aa: ASSFGLAGGTDTQY

v_call: TRBV4-1
d_call: .
cdr3_length: 14
cdr3_aa: ASSQVGAASNQPQH

v_call: TRBV19
d_call: TRBD1
cdr3_length: 13
cdr3_aa: ASSIRQGSNQPQH

v_call: TRBV14
d_call: .
cdr3_length: 11
cdr3_aa: ASSQENRDEQF

v_call: TRBV7-2
d_call: .
cdr3_length: 12
cdr3_aa: ASSLGRASTEAF

v_call: TRBV10-1
d_call: .
cdr3_length: 12
cdr3_aa: ASSDEHISYEQY

v_call: TRBV6-5
d_call: .
cdr3_length: 14
cdr3_aa: ASSYGTGRLNYGYT

v_call: TRBV6-5
d_call: TRBD1
cdr3_length: 12
cdr3_aa: ASSETGVGQPQH

v_call: TRBV3-1/TRBV3-2
d_call: .
cdr3_length: 12
cdr3_aa: ASSQEGHGNTIY

v_call: TRBV4-2
d_call: TRBD1
cdr3_length: 18
cdr3_aa: ASSQEVTWGQGGAQETQY

v_call: TRBV5-1
d_call: .
cdr3_length: 13
cdr3_aa: ASSLSWGRTYEQY

v_call: TRBV7-9
d_call: TRBD1
cdr3_length: 13
cdr3_aa: ASRPDRGRGSPLH

v_call: TRBV3-1/TRBV3-2
d_call: TRBD2
cdr3_length: 11
cdr3_aa: ASSQSGGREQY

v_call: TRBV13
d_call: TRBD2
cdr3_length: 16
cdr3_aa: ASSRRLAGGPHSYEQY

v_call: TRBV5-1
d_call: TRBD1
cdr3_length: 12
cdr3_aa: ASSLGQGADEQF

v_call: TRBV28
d_call: .
cdr3_length: 14
cdr3_aa: ASSLSGTGRGSPLH

v_call: TRBV3-1/TRBV3-2
d_call: TRBD1
cdr3_length: 12
cdr3_aa: ASSQTGTGNTIY

v_call: TRBV27
d_call: TRBD2
cdr3_length: 13
cdr3_aa: ASRVAGSSYNEQF

v_call: TRBV28
d_call: TRBD1
cdr3_length: 18
cdr3_aa: ASSFIVRDSKLTNTGELF

v_call: TRBV18
d_call: TRBD1
cdr3_length: 11
cdr3_aa: ASSQGASQPQH

v_call: TRBV30
d_call: .
cdr3_length: 12
cdr3_aa: AWSPGVPTGELF

v_call: TRBV6-1
d_call: .
cdr3_length: 12
cdr3_aa: ASSEIGGNTEAF

v_call: TRBV7-8
d_call: TRBD1
cdr3_length: 13
cdr3_aa: ASSLDRGLTYEQY

v_call: TRBV9
d_call: TRBD2
cdr3_length: 13
cdr3_aa: ASSTSGSSYNEQF

v_call: TRBV5-1
d_call: TRBD2
cdr3_length: 14
cdr3_aa: ASRFTGTSGSNEQY

v_call: TRBV10-3
d_call: TRBD2
cdr3_length: 12
cdr3_aa: AIRGLADTDTQY

v_call: TRBV27
d_call: TRBD2
cdr3_length: 13
cdr3_aa: ASSPRRTSVYEQY

v_call: TRBV7-9
d_call: TRBD1
cdr3_length: 13
cdr3_aa: ASSEQGSGANVLT